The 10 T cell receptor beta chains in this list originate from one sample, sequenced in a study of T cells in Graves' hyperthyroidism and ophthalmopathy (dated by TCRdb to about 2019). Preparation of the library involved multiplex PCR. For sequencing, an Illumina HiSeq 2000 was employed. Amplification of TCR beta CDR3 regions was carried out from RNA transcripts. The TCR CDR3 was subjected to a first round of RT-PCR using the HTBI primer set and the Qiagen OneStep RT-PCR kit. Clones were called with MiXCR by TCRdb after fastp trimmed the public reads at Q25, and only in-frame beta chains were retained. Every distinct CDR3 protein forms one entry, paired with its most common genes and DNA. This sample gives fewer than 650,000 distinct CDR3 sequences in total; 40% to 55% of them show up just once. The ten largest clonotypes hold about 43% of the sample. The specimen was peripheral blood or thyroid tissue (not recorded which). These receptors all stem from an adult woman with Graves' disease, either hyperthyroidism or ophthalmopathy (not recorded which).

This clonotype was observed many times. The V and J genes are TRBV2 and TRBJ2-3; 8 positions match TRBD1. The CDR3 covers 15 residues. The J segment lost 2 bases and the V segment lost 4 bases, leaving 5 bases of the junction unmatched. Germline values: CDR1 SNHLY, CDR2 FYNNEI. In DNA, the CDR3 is TGTGCCAGCAGTGGACAGGGGCCTGACACAGATACGCAGTATTTT. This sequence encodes CASSGQGPDTDTQYF.

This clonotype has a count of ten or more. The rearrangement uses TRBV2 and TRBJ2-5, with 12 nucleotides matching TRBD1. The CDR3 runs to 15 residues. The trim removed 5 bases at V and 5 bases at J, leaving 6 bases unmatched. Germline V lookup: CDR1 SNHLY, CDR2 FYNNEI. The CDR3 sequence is CASSRGTGGAETQYF. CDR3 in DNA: TGTGCCAGCAGTAGAGGGACAGGGGGCGCGGAGACCCAGTACTTC.

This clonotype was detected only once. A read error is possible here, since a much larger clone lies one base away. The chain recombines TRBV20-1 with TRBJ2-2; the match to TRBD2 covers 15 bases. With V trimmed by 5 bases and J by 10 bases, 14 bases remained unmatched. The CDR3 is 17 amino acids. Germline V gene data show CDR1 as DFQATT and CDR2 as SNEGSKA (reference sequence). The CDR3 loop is CSAGLAGGPRASVELFF. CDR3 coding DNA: TGCAGTGCTGGACTAGCGGGAGGGCCTCGGGCGTCCGTGGAGCTGTTTTTT.

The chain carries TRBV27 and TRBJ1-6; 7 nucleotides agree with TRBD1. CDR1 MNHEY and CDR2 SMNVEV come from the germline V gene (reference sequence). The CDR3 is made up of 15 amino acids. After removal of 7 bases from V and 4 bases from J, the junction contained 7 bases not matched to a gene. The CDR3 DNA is TGTGCCAGCAAGAAAACACAGGGGTATAATTCACCCCTCCACTTT. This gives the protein CASKKTQGYNSPLHF.

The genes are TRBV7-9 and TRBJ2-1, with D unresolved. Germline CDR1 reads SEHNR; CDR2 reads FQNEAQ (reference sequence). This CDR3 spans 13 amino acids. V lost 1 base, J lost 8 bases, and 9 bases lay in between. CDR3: CASSLGRADEQFF. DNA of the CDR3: TGTGCCAGCAGCTTAGGTCGGGCAGATGAGCAGTTCTTC.

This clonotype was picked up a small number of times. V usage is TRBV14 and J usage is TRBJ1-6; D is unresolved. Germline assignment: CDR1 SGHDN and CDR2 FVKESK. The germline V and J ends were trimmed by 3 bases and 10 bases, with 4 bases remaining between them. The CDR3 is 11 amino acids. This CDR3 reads CASSQKSPLHF. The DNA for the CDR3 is TGTGCCAGCAGCCAGAAATCACCCCTCCACTTT.

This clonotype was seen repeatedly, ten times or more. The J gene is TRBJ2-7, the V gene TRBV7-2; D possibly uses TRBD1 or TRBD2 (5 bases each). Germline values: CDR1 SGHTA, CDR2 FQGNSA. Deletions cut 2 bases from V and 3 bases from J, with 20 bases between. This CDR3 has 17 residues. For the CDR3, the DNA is TGTGCCAGCAGCTTAAGGGTAGGCACAAGGGACCACTACGAGCAGTACTTC. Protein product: CASSLRVGTRDHYEQYF.

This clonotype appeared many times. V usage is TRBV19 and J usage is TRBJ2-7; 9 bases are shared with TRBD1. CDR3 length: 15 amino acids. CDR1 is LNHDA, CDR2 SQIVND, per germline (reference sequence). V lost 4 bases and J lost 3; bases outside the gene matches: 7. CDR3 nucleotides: TGTGCCAGTAGTACACTGGGACAGGGTAACTACGAGCAGTACTTC. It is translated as CASSTLGQGNYEQYF. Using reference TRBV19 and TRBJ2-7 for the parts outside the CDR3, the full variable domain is DGGITQSPKYLFRKEGQNVTLSCEQNLNHDAMYWYRQDPGQGLRLIYYSQIVNDFQKGDIAEGYSVSREKKESFPLTVTSAQKNPTAFYLCASSTLGQGNYEQYFGPGTRLTVT.

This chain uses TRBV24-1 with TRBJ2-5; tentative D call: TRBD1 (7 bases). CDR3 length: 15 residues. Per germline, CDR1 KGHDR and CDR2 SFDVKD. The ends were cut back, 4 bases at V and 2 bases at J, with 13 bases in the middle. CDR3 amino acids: CATSEAGGRQETQYF. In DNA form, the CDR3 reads TGTGCCACCAGTGAAGCAGGGGGGAGACAAGAGACCCAGTACTTC.

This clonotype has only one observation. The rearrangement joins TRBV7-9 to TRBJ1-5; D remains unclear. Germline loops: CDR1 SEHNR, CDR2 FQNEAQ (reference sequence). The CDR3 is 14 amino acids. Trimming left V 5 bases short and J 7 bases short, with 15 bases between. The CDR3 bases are TGTGCCAGCAGCCACCGGGGAATTGGGCAGCCCCAGCATTTT. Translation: CASSHRGIGQPQHF.